This T cell receptor beta chain was obtained from a study of cytomegalovirus exposure and HLA in healthy donors. In the study overall: The Caucasian-associated ancestry cluster contained 75% to 85% of the roughly 400 genotyped donors. Study conclusions and caveats: A later analysis linked a missense variant in DCLRE1C to the trimming of TCR beta V and J genes. Cytomegalovirus status was reportedly diagnosed by the classifier with high sensitivity and specificity.

In the case of this clone: Its antigen is not known.

Germline V CDR1 and CDR2: WSHSY, SAAADI. V was pared by 6 bases and J by 4 bases, with 13 bases between. The CDR3 loop spans 14 amino acids. The PCR made use of 60 Vbeta and 13 Jbeta primers. Sequenced by immunoSEQ multiplex PCR; TCRdb stores in-frame clones only, minus some. The sample includes about 100,000 clones, around 73% of them seen just once. Sequenced material: PBMCs. V gene TRBV10-2 combines with J gene TRBJ2-1; weak D call: TRBD1 (6 bases). This clonotype was obtained from a man in his forties in good health and CMV-seronegative. This chain's CDR3 is CASRTGTQYNEQFF. The CDR3 nucleotides are TGCGCCAGCAGAACCGGGACACAATACAATGAGCAGTTCTTC.